The 17 T cell receptor beta chains reported below all come from one sample, sequenced in a study of T cells after yellow fever vaccination. TCRdb re-derived calls from the 5' RACE reads in MiXCR, one entry per CDR3 protein. The repertoire holds about 220,000 distinct CDR3 sequences, with roughly 3.3% as singletons. The sequencing here drew on CD4+ T cells sorted from PBMCs, taken 10 days after the yellow fever booster vaccination. These receptors were collected from a man younger than 35 who received the YFV17D yellow fever vaccine.

This clonotype was detected only a few times. The V call is TRBV27, the J call TRBJ2-2; 12 nucleotides match TRBD2. Germline CDR1 is MNHEY and CDR2 is SMNVEV (reference sequence). The CDR3 totals 16 residues. Unmatched junction bases numbered 7, after V lost 7 bases and J lost 4 bases. CDR3 DNA: TGTGCCAGCAAGACTAGCGGGGGCTTGAGCACCGGGGAGCTGTTTTTT. Translated, it gives CASKTSGGLSTGELFF.

This clonotype has at least ten counts. This sequence joins TRBV7-2 and TRBJ2-2, with D uncertain. Germline V gene lookup returns CDR1 SGHTA and CDR2 FQGNSA. Trimming pared 6 bases from V and 3 bases from J, leaving 5 bases between. CDR3 length equals 12 residues. The CDR3 is CASSYYTGELFF. The DNA of the CDR3 is TGTGCCAGCAGTTATTACACCGGGGAGCTGTTTTTT. The full variable domain, completed using reference TRBV7-2 and TRBJ2-2, is GAGVSQSPSNKVTEKGKDVELRCDPISGHTALYWYRQSLGQGLEFLIYFQGNSAPDKSGLPSDRFSAERTGGSVSTLTIQRTQQEDSAVYLCASSYYTGELFFGEGSRLTVL.

This clonotype was counted a few times. This rearrangement joins TRBV5-4 to TRBJ2-3; 13 nucleotides agree with TRBD2. The trim removed 1 base at V and 6 bases at J, leaving 5 bases unmatched. Germline loops: CDR1 SGHNT, CDR2 YYREEE (reference sequence). The CDR3 runs 16 residues. CDR3 nucleotides: TGTGCCAGCAGCTTGTTGACTAGCGGGGGGACGGATACGCAGTATTTT. Its translation: CASSLLTSGGTDTQYF.

This clonotype was observed at least ten times. V gene TRBV29-1 combines with J gene TRBJ2-7; TRBD1 aligns across 9 bases. V dropped 4 bases and J dropped 5; count of bases not matched to a gene: 0. The CDR3 sequence is 11 residues long. CDR1 is SQVTM and CDR2 is ANQGSEA in the germline V gene. This CDR3 reads CSVGDRDEQYF. The CDR3 coding sequence is TGCAGCGTTGGGGACAGGGACGAGCAGTACTTC.

This clonotype was counted many times. The chain employs TRBV19 and TRBJ2-3; no definite D call. The germline V gene encodes CDR1 LNHDA and CDR2 SQIVND (reference sequence). This CDR3 is 13 amino acids long. The V end was cut by 6 bases, the J end by 6 bases, with 13 bases between. The CDR3 reads CASSLRSGDTQYF. CDR3 in DNA: TGTGCCAGTAGCTTGCGGTCCGGGGATACGCAGTATTTT.

This clonotype was seen a handful of times. The V call is TRBV7-2, the J call TRBJ2-5; the D is unclear. The V and J ends lost 3 bases and 2 bases respectively, with 10 bases between them. The CDR3 loop spans 14 amino acids. Per the germline V gene, CDR1 is SGHTA and CDR2 is FQGNSA. The CDR3 nucleotides read TGTGCCAGCAGCTTCAACCCCAGTCAAGAGACCCAGTACTTC. Its translation: CASSFNPSQETQYF. Full variable domain (rest looked up from reference TRBV7-2 and TRBJ2-5): GAGVSQSPSNKVTEKGKDVELRCDPISGHTALYWYRQSLGQGLEFLIYFQGNSAPDKSGLPSDRFSAERTGGSVSTLTIQRTQQEDSAVYLCASSFNPSQETQYFGPGTRLLVL.

This clonotype was recorded at least ten times. The chain combines TRBV5-6 with TRBJ2-5; 8 nucleotides agree with TRBD2. J lost 7 bases, V lost 4 bases, and 9 bases had no gene match. This CDR3 comprises 14 residues. CDR1 is SGHDT, CDR2 YYEEEE, per germline. CDR3 DNA sequence: TGTGCCAGCAGCGTGCAGCGGGGGCGGGGGACCCAGTACTTC. This sequence encodes CASSVQRGRGTQYF.

This clonotype has more than one count but fewer than ten. V and J are TRBV12-3 or TRBV12-4 and TRBJ1-1; no definite D call. V was cut by 8 bases and J by 2 bases, with 12 bases left in between. The CDR3 runs 13 residues. The CDR3 DNA sequence: TGTGCCAGCGGCGGGCAGAGCAACACTGAAGCTTTCTTT. Residues: CASGGQSNTEAFF.

This clonotype occurred many times. The chain has TRBV5-1 and TRBJ2-5, with D maybe TRBD2 (7 bases). In germline, CDR1 is SGHRS, CDR2 YFSETQ. With 6 bases removed from V and 5 bases from J, the gap between germline ends came to 20 bases. The CDR3 consists of 15 residues. CDR3 bases: TGCGCCAGCAACCCTGGGAGGGGGGGGGCCGAGACCCAGTACTTC. It is translated as CASNPGRGGAETQYF.

In its sample, this clonotype was seen many times. The chain combines TRBV4-1 with TRBJ1-3; possible D gene TRBD1, 5 bases. The V gene's germline CDR1 is MGHRA and CDR2 YSYEKL. V gave up 4 bases and J gave up 4 bases, with 14 bases separating them. This CDR3 is 15 amino acids long. Written as DNA, the CDR3 is TGCGCCAGCAGCCTCCAGACAGCGCTAGGAAACACCATATATTTT. Translated: CASSLQTALGNTIYF.

This clonotype turned up a few times. The CDR3 DNA sequence: TGTGCCAGTAGGGGACCCCCGGGGACTGAAGCTTTCTTT. Translated: CASRGPPGTEAFF. J is TRBJ1-1 and V is TRBV19, with D possibly TRBD1 on 5 matching bases. V dropped 6 bases and J dropped 5 bases, with 13 bases sitting between them. The germline V gene has CDR1 LNHDA and CDR2 SQIVND (reference sequence). The CDR3 totals 13 residues.

This clonotype has just a few counts. The V gene is TRBV28, the J gene TRBJ1-4; possible D gene TRBD1, 5 bases. V was pared by 4 bases and J by 7 bases, with 13 bases between. Germline V gives CDR1 MDHEN, CDR2 SYDVKM. There are 14 residues in the CDR3. The CDR3 DNA reads TGTGCCAGCAGTTGGGGCGCAAATGGTGAAAAACTGTTTTTT. Its translation is CASSWGANGEKLFF.

The gene calls are TRBV14 and TRBJ1-4, with TRBD1 matching 7 bases. This CDR3 comprises 17 residues. V shed 0 bases, J shed 4 bases, and the junction held 8 bases outside the gene matches. Germline V gene sequence: CDR1 SGHDN, CDR2 FVKESK. The CDR3 nucleotides are TGTGCCAGCAGCCAAGAGGATATCAGGGGGGGTAATGAAAAACTGTTTTTT. Amino acids: CASSQEDIRGGNEKLFF.

This clonotype was seen a handful of times. The junction departs from the called germline gene at one end, perhaps through a read error. The chain uses TRBV20-1 and TRBJ1-5, with 10 bases fitting TRBD1. Looked up from germline, CDR1 is DFQATT and CDR2 is SNEGSKA (reference sequence). The CDR3 sequence is 14 residues long. The CDR3 spells CSARSTGGKQPQHF. CDR3 nucleotide sequence: TGCAGTGCTAGATCGACAGGGGGCAAACAGCCCCAGCATTTT.

This clonotype was seen at least ten times. The rearrangement joins TRBV5-8 to TRBJ2-7; D is uncertain. The CDR3 totals 15 residues. In germline, CDR1 is SGHTS, CDR2 YDEGEE. The V end lost 0 bases, the J end lost 5 bases, and 15 bases lay between the germline ends. This CDR3 reads CASSLGQVIGNEQYF. The CDR3 DNA sequence: TGTGCCAGCAGCTTGGGGCAGGTCATTGGTAACGAGCAGTACTTC.

This clonotype appeared a few times. V gene TRBV7-2 combines with J gene TRBJ1-6, with D maybe TRBD1 (5 bases). The V gene lost 2 bases and the J gene lost 7 bases, with 15 bases spanning the gap. The CDR3 length is 16 residues. Per germline, CDR1 SGHTA and CDR2 FQGNSA. CDR3 coding DNA: TGTGCCAGCAGCTTATTCCCAGGGAATGCCAATTCACCCCTCCACTTT. Its translation: CASSLFPGNANSPLHF.

This clonotype was picked up many times. The chain has TRBV20-1 and TRBJ1-3, with D maybe TRBD1 (5 bases). Germline V CDR1 and CDR2: DFQATT, SNEGSKA (reference sequence). The CDR3 is 19 amino acids. Trimming shortened V by 1 base and J by 0 bases, and 22 bases separated the two germline ends. CDR3 amino acids: CSARAFMAGRPDSGNTIYF. As DNA, the CDR3 is TGCAGTGCTAGAGCCTTTATGGCAGGGCGCCCGGACTCTGGAAACACCATATATTTT.